The 8 T cell receptor beta chains below all came from one sample that was sequenced in a study of T cell responses to AZD1222 COVID-19 vaccine (TCRdb year 2021). The method was the immunoSEQ multiplex PCR assay. As stored in TCRdb, this immuneACCESS dataset retains in-frame rearrangements with V and J assigned. A fraction of the clones does not appear; measured against another copy, unresolved V genes explain less than half of the discrepancy, and the remainder lacks a known reason. A total of some 170,000 clones appear in this sample, approximately 92% of them only once. Around 2.6% of the sample is taken by the ten largest. Read against the paper, the sample's time point label means: baseline before first vaccination. The starting material was peripheral blood, obtained on day 0 of AZD1222 vaccination. All receptors come from an adult in good health.

CDR3 region: CATSRILDRGSGNTIYF. The DNA of the CDR3 is TGTGCCACCAGCCGAATCCTGGACAGGGGCTCTGGAAACACCATATATTTT. The chain carries TRBV15 and TRBJ1-3; 9 bases are shared with TRBD1. The V segment lost 5 bases and the J segment 0 bases; nucleotides outside the gene matches: 8. Germline V gene data show CDR1 as LNHNV and CDR2 as YYDKDF (reference sequence). The CDR3 has 17 residues.

This clone is a singleton in its sample. The chain employs TRBV6-4 and TRBJ2-7; a possible D gene is TRBD2 (6 bases). The V gene's germline CDR1 is MRHNA and CDR2 SNTAGT. The CDR3 is 17 amino acids. V lost 6 bases and J 3 bases, leaving 24 bases between the germline ends. Written as DNA, the CDR3 is TGTGCCAGCAGCCAACCGGGACTCCTCCGGACCAGCTACGAGCAGTACTTC. It yields the protein CASSQPGLLRTSYEQYF.

This chain uses TRBV9 with TRBJ1-2; 10 positions agree with TRBD1. The junction had 12 bases not matched to a gene; V was cut back by 4 bases and J by 9 bases. Germline V gives CDR1 SGDLS, CDR2 YYNGEE. The length of the CDR3 is 15 residues. The CDR3 nucleotides read TGTGCCAGCAGCCTCCCGACAGGGGGCGGAGAGCGCTACACCTTC. Translation: CASSLPTGGGERYTF.

The J gene is TRBJ2-7, the V gene TRBV6-1, with D unclear. The germline V gene has CDR1 MNHNS and CDR2 SASEGT. The length of the CDR3 is 15 residues. V was trimmed by 2 bases and J by 5 bases, leaving 16 bases between them. CDR3 region: CASSEKSSVGNEQYF. The CDR3 DNA sequence: TGTGCCAGCAGTGAAAAGTCTTCGGTAGGGAACGAGCAGTACTTC.

The chain has TRBV6-1 and TRBJ2-1, with TRBD2 matching over 13 bases. V shed 2 bases, J shed 7 bases, and the junction held 5 bases outside the gene matches. This CDR3 has 16 residues. Germline CDR1 MNHNS, CDR2 SASEGT. The CDR3: CASSEYETSGRNEQFF. For the CDR3, the DNA is TGTGCCAGCAGTGAATATGAGACTAGCGGGAGGAATGAGCAGTTCTTC.

The V gene is TRBV6-5, the J gene TRBJ2-7; a possible D gene is TRBD2 (5 bases). CDR3 length equals 11 residues. V gave up 6 bases and J gave up 3 bases, with 6 bases separating them. In germline, CDR1 is MNHEY, CDR2 SVGAGI. In nucleotides, the CDR3 is TGTGCCAGCAGGGACTTCTACGAGCAGTACTTC. This sequence encodes CASRDFYEQYF.

This chain uses TRBV24-1 with TRBJ2-1, with D tentatively TRBD2 (6 bases). CDR3 length equals 14 residues. The germline V gene encodes CDR1 KGHDR and CDR2 SFDVKD. V shed 4 bases and J shed 6 bases, with 12 bases lying between them. For the CDR3, the DNA is TGTGCCACCAGTGACCTGACTAGTGGCAATGAGCAGTTCTTC. It yields the protein CATSDLTSGNEQFF.

CDR3 bases: TGTGCCAGCAGTCTAGATACCGGGACAGCCTACGAGCAGTACTTC. This gives the protein CASSLDTGTAYEQYF. This rearrangement joins TRBV6-5 to TRBJ2-7; 7 bases agree with TRBD1. Germline CDR1 is MNHEY and CDR2 is SVGAGI. The CDR3 length is 15 residues. Losses at the gene ends were 5 bases for V and 2 bases for J; bases not matched to a gene: 9.